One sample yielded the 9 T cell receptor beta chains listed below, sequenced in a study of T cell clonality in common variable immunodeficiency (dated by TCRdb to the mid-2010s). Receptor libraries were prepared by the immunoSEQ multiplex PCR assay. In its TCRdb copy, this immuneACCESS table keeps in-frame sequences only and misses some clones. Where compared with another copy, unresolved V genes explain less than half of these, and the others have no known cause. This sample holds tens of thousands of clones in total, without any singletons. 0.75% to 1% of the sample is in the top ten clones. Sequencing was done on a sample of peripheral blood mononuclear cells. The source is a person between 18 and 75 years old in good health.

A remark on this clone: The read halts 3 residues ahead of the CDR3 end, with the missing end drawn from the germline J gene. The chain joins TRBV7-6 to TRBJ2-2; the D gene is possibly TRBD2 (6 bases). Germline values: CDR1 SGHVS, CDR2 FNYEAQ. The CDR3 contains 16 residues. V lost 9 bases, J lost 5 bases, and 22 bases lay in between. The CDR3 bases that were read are TGTGCCAGTAGTGTCCTAGCGCAGAGAGGGACCGGGGAG. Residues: CASSVLAQRGTGE. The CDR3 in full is CASSVLAQRGTGELFF. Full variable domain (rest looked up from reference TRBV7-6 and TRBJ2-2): GAGVSQSPRYKVTKRGQDVALRCDPISGHVSLYWYRQALGQGPEFLTYFNYEAQQDKSGLPNDRFSAERPEGSISTLTIQRTEQRDSAMYRCASSVLAQRGTGELFFGEGSRLTVL.

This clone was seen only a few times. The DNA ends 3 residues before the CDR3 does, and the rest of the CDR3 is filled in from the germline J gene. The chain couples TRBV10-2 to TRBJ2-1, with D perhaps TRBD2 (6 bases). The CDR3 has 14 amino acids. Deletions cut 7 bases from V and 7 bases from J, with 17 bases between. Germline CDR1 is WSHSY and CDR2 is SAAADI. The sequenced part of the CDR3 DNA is TGCGCCAGCAAGCCTGGACAACGGGAGAATGAG. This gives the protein CASKPGQRENE. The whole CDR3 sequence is CASKPGQRENEQFF.

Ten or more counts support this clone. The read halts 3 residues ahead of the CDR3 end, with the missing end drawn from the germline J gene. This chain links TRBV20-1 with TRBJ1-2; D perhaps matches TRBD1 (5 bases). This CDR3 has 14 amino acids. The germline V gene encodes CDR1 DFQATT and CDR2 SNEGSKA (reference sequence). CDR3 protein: CSASLPTGGKGYTF. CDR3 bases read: TGCAGTGCTAGCCTACCCACGGGGGGGAAAGGC.

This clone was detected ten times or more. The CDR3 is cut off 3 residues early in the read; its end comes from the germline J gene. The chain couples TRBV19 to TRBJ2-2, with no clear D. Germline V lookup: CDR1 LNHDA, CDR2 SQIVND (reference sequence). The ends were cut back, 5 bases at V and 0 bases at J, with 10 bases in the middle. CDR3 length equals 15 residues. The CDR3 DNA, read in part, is TGTGCCAGTAGTCAGTGGCAGGCGAACACCGGGGAG. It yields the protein CASSQWQANTGE. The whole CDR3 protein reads CASSQWQANTGELFF.

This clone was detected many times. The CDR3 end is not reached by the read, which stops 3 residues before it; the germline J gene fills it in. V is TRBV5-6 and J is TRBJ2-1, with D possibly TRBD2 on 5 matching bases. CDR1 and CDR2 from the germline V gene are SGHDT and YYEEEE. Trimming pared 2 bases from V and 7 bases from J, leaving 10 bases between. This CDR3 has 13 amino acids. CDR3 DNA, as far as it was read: TGTGCCAGCAGCTTCTTTAGCGTTAATGAG. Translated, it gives CASSFFSVNE. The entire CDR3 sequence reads CASSFFSVNEQFF.

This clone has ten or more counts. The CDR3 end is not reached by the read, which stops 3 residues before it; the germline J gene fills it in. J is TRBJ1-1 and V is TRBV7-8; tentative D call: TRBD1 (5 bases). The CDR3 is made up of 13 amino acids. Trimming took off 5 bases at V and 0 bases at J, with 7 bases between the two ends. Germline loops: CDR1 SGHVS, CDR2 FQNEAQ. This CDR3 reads CASSPGLNTEAFF. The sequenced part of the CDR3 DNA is TGTGCCAGCAGCCCAGGGTTGAACACTGAA.

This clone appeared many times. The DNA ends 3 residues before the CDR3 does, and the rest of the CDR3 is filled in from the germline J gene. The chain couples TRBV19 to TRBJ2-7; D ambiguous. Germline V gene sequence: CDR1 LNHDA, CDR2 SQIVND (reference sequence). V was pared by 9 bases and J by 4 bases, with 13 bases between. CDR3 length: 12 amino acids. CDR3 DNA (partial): TGTGCCAGATATCTTTCCCTGTACGAG. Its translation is CARYLSLYE. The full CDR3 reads CARYLSLYEQYF.

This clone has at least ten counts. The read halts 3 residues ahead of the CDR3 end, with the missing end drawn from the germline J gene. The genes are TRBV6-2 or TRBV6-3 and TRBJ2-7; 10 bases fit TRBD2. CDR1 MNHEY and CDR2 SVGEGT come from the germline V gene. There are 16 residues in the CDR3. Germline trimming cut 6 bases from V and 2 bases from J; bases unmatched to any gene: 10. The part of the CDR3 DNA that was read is TGTGCCAGCAGCTCATTTGATCTAGCGGGAGCCTACGAG. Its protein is CASSSFDLAGAYE. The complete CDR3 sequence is CASSSFDLAGAYEQYF.

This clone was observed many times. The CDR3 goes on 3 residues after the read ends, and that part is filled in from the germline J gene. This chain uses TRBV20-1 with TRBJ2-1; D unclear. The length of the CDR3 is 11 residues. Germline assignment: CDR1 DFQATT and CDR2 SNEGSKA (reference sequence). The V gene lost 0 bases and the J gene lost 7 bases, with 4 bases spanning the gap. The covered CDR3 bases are TGCAGTGCTAGAGATTTAAATGAG. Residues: CSARDLNE. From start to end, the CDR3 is CSARDLNEQFF.